This T cell receptor (beta chain) appears in the sequencing data of a study of blood T cells in healthy people across ages. Primed by a sample-barcoded 5' primer and a J-beta primer mix, a second PCR proceeded for roughly 6 to 12 cycles. From the 5' RACE reads, TCRdb called clonotypes with MiXCR, one entry per CDR3 protein. The table has roughly 680,000 distinct CDR3 sequences, about 52% seen once. Per germline, CDR1 MNHEY and CDR2 SVGEGT. Trimming removed 7 bases at V and 1 base at J, with 16 bases between. The CDR3 runs 15 residues. The sequenced sample was blood. This clonotype was sampled from a woman aged 55 to 70 in good health. The chain combines TRBV6-2 or TRBV6-3 with TRBJ1-2; the D is unclear. The CDR3 loop reads CASTPRPSINYGYTF. CDR3 DNA sequence: TGTGCCAGCACTCCCCGCCCGTCAATTAACTATGGCTACACCTTC.